This T cell receptor beta chain was recovered during a study of T cells in Graves' hyperthyroidism and ophthalmopathy. Study observations and caveats: Blood shared most expanded thyroid clonotypes above 0.001.

TCR beta CDR3 region amplification was performed from RNA transcripts. The HTBI set primed first-round TCR CDR3 RT-PCR. Each CDR3 protein is one row after TCRdb ran MiXCR on the multiplex PCR reads. This table has about 720,000 distinct CDR3 sequences, around 17% appearing once. The CDR3 is made up of 14 amino acids. Germline V gene sequence: CDR1 SGHAT, CDR2 FQNNGV. Trimming at V came to 5 bases and at J to 4 bases, leaving 7 bases not matched to a gene. This clonotype occurred a few times. Its antigen remains unknown. The rearrangement links TRBV11-2 to TRBJ1-2; TRBD1 matches 7 bases. Sequenced sample: blood. This receptor was obtained from a young man with Graves' hyperthyroidism. The CDR3 coding sequence is TGTGCCAGCAGCCTTAGCGACAGGGCCTATGGCTACACCTTC. It specifies CASSLSDRAYGYTF.